The 21 T cell receptor beta chains presented below share a single source sample, sequenced in a study of human T cells and chemical hapten exposure. Time point defined: patch test 3, about 24 weeks after DPC sensitization. Treatment noted: therapeutic diphenylcyclopropenone sensitization with weekly scalp DPC. MiXCR, run by TCRdb on the RACE reads, gives a single entry per CDR3 protein. Of roughly 62,000 distinct CDR3 sequences in the sample, approximately 13% were seen once. This specimen was whole blood, taken in connection with sensitization to the hapten diphenylcyclopropenone (DPC). The receptor set was obtained from a man aged 25-45 years with alopecia areata. Some clones in this sample may be carry-over from other donors' samples.

This clonotype has ten or more counts. The rearrangement uses TRBV4-2 and TRBJ2-2; D gene unclear. Germline V gene sequence: CDR1 LGHNA, CDR2 YNFKEQ. The ends were cut back, 1 base at V and 5 bases at J, with 8 bases in the middle. The CDR3 spans 14 residues. The CDR3 reads CASSQVMETGELFF. CDR3 nucleotides: TGTGCCAGCAGCCAAGTAATGGAAACCGGGGAGCTGTTTTTT.

This clonotype was detected many times. The chain uses TRBV7-9 and TRBJ1-6; TRBD1 aligns across 9 bases. The germline V gene encodes CDR1 SEHNR and CDR2 FQNEAQ (reference sequence). The CDR3 runs 15 residues. Trimming cost V 5 bases and J 9 bases; bases outside gene matches: 8. The CDR3 nucleotides read TGTGCCAGCAGCGGACTGACAGGGGGAATTTCACCCCTCCACTTT. Its protein is CASSGLTGGISPLHF.

This clonotype appeared a few times. The V gene is TRBV28, the J gene TRBJ1-6; D gene ambiguous. Trimming took off 2 bases at V and 14 bases at J, with 10 bases between the two ends. Germline lookup yields CDR1 MDHEN and CDR2 SYDVKM. This CDR3 has 12 residues. The CDR3 bases are TGTGCCAGCAGTTTAGCAGAAGTCGCCCTCCACTTT. Protein sequence: CASSLAEVALHF.

This clonotype is deemed medium-sized. The rearrangement links TRBV11-2 to TRBJ2-1; no reliable D call. CDR1 and CDR2 (germline): SGHAT, FQNNGV. This CDR3 is built from 15 residues. The V and J ends lost 0 bases and 0 bases respectively, with 6 bases between them. The CDR3 reads CASSLDPSSYNEQFF. The CDR3 DNA reads as TGTGCCAGCAGCTTAGACCCGAGCTCCTACAATGAGCAGTTCTTC.

This chain connects TRBV12-3 or TRBV12-4 to TRBJ2-3; D gene ambiguous. Trimming stripped 6 bases from V and 0 bases from J, with 10 bases between. This CDR3 is 14 amino acids long. The CDR3 region has the DNA TGTGCCAGCAGGCGCTTGACTAGCACAGATACGCAGTATTTT. This gives the protein CASRRLTSTDTQYF.

This clonotype turned up a few times. The J gene is TRBJ1-5, the V gene TRBV6-5; D not certain. The CDR3 is 16 amino acids. V lost 4 bases and J 1 base, leaving 14 bases between the germline ends. Looked up from germline, CDR1 is MNHEY and CDR2 is SVGAGI. In DNA, the CDR3 is TGTGCCAGCAGTTCCACAGAGCCGGGGAGCAATCAGCCCCAGCATTTT. It specifies CASSSTEPGSNQPQHF.

A note on this clonotype: A read error may explain this, as a much larger clone is one base away. The V gene is TRBV20-1, the J gene TRBJ1-1, with a possible D match to TRBD1 (5 bases). Germline V gene data show CDR1 as DFQATT and CDR2 as SNEGSKA (reference sequence). The CDR3 spans 11 residues. This CDR3 reads CRASRGAEAFF. In DNA, the CDR3 is TGCAGAGCCTCGCGGGGCGCTGAAGCTTTCTTT.

This clonotype has ten or more counts. The V call is TRBV6-5, the J call TRBJ2-5; D remains ambiguous. The CDR3 is made up of 14 amino acids. CDR1 is MNHEY, CDR2 SVGAGI, per germline. V shed 0 bases and J shed 1 base, with 6 bases lying between them. The CDR3 region has the DNA TGTGCCAGCAGTTACTCGTATACCCAAGAGACCCAGTACTTC. It encodes CASSYSYTQETQYF.

Ten or more counts support this clonotype. The chain has TRBV11-2 and TRBJ2-4; weak D call: TRBD2 (5 bases). There are 16 residues in the CDR3. V lost 4 bases, J lost 2 bases, and 15 bases lay in between. The V gene's germline CDR1 is SGHAT and CDR2 FQNNGV. CDR3 loop: CASSSMKRETKNIQYF. CDR3 in DNA: TGTGCCAGCAGCTCCATGAAGAGGGAGACCAAAAACATTCAGTACTTC.

J is TRBJ1-4 and V is TRBV20-1; D is ambiguous. CDR1 and CDR2 from the germline V gene are DFQATT and SNEGSKA (reference sequence). The germline V and J ends were trimmed by 1 base and 3 bases, with 6 bases remaining between them. This CDR3 is built from 13 residues. The CDR3 reads CSARASPNEKLFF. The DNA of the CDR3 is TGCAGTGCTAGAGCTAGTCCTAATGAAAAACTGTTTTTT.

The chain carries TRBV5-1 and TRBJ1-5, with D hard to call. Trimming took 0 bases from V and 2 from J, leaving 15 bases between them. The CDR3 spans 17 residues. CDR1 is SGHRS and CDR2 is YFSETQ in the germline V gene. CDR3 sequence: CASSLGAGGSGNQPQHF. In DNA form, the CDR3 reads TGCGCCAGCAGCTTGGGGGCAGGTGGGAGTGGCAATCAGCCCCAGCATTTT.

As concerns this clonotype: A read error may produce the germline difference seen at one junction end. V gene TRBV18 combines with J gene TRBJ2-3; D gene ambiguous. Germline lookup yields CDR1 KGHSH and CDR2 LQKENI. The CDR3 length is 14 residues. CDR3: CASSPPSDRDTQYF. The CDR3, as DNA: TGTGCCAGCTCGCCACCCAGTGATAGAGATACGCAGTATTTT.

Only a few counts were recorded for this clonotype. The rearrangement joins TRBV7-7 to TRBJ2-5; no reliable D call. This CDR3 spans 13 amino acids. From germline, CDR1 is SSHAT and CDR2 FNYEAQ (reference sequence). Trimming stripped 4 bases from V and 1 base from J, with 7 bases between. The CDR3, as DNA: TGTGCCAGCAGCTCTGATACCCAAGAGACCCAGTACTTC. Residues: CASSSDTQETQYF.

In its sample, this clonotype was seen a few times. This chain connects TRBV20-1 to TRBJ2-3; the match to TRBD1 covers 10 bases. This CDR3 is built from 15 residues. The junction had 13 bases not matched to a gene; V was cut back by 5 bases and J by 8 bases. The germline V gene has CDR1 DFQATT and CDR2 SNEGSKA (reference sequence). CDR3 sequence: CSAELMGDRGLTQYF. CDR3 DNA sequence: TGCAGTGCTGAACTAATGGGGGACAGGGGACTTACGCAGTATTTT.

Remarks on this clonotype: This clone may be a read error of a much larger clone one base away. This sequence joins TRBV5-1 and TRBJ2-5, with D unresolved. The CDR3 contains 16 residues. Looked up from germline, CDR1 is SGHRS and CDR2 is YFSETQ. The V and J ends lost 4 bases and 2 bases respectively, with 18 bases between them. The CDR3 nucleotides read TGCGCCAGCAGCGAAGGCCCCCAAACCAGACAAGAGACCCAGTACTTC. Translating it yields CASSEGPQTRQETQYF.

Ten or more counts support this clonotype. The rearrangement joins TRBV28 to TRBJ1-1, with D possibly being TRBD1 (5 bases). Germline CDR1 reads MDHEN; CDR2 reads SYDVKM. The CDR3 extends over 15 amino acids. Between the trimmed V and J ends, which lost 1 base and 0 bases, there was a span of 9 bases. CDR3 sequence (DNA): TGTGCCAGCAGTTTATTTGCAGGGTTGAACACTGAAGCTTTCTTT. Translating it yields CASSLFAGLNTEAFF.

This clonotype was detected ten times or more. This chain connects TRBV5-6 to TRBJ2-7; D gene uncertain. The germline V and J ends were trimmed by 2 bases and 2 bases, with 8 bases remaining between them. The germline CDR1 and CDR2 sequences are SGHDT and YYEEEE. This CDR3 has 13 amino acids. CDR3 region: CASSLAEPYEQYF. The CDR3 DNA reads as TGTGCCAGCAGCTTAGCAGAGCCCTACGAGCAGTACTTC. Full variable domain (missing parts from reference TRBV5-6 and TRBJ2-7): DAGVTQSPTHLIKTRGQQVTLRCSPKSGHDTVSWYQQALGQGPQFIFQYYEEEERQRGNFPDRFSGHQFPNYSSELNVNALLLGDSALYLCASSLAEPYEQYFGPGTRLTVT.

This clonotype was seen repeatedly, ten times or more. At one of its ends the junction is not consistent with the germline gene, which may arise from a read error. This chain joins TRBV7-7 and TRBJ2-2; TRBD2 aligns across 13 bases. This CDR3 contains 16 residues. Germline CDR1 and CDR2: SSHAT and FNYEAQ (reference sequence). The CDR3 DNA reads as TGTGCTAGCAGCGCCGGACTAGCGGGGGTTACCGGGGAGCTGTTTTTT. Translation gives CASSAGLAGVTGELFF.

This clonotype was found many times. This chain joins TRBV7-9 and TRBJ1-1; TRBD1 is a possible D gene (5 bases). This CDR3 spans 15 amino acids. Germline V lookup: CDR1 SEHNR, CDR2 FQNEAQ (reference sequence). V was cut by 1 base and J by 3 bases, with 12 bases left in between. The CDR3 sequence is CASSLGLGGDTEAFF. Written as DNA, the CDR3 is TGTGCCAGCAGCTTAGGATTGGGAGGGGACACTGAAGCTTTCTTT.

This clonotype was counted many times. This chain links TRBV5-1 with TRBJ1-1, with 8 positions matching TRBD1. Trimming took 4 bases from V and 1 from J; bases not matched to a gene: 6. The V gene's germline CDR1 is SGHRS and CDR2 YFSETQ. The CDR3 has 15 amino acids. The CDR3 nucleotides are TGCGCCAGCAGCCCGGGGGACAGGAAGAACACTGAAGCTTTCTTT. It yields the protein CASSPGDRKNTEAFF.

The table lists this clonotype with many counts. The chain couples TRBV7-9 to TRBJ1-1; D is possibly TRBD1 (6 bases). V dropped 4 bases and J dropped 0 bases, with 9 bases sitting between them. The CDR3 is 14 residues long. Looked up from germline, CDR1 is SEHNR and CDR2 is FQNEAQ (reference sequence). Here the CDR3 DNA reads TGTGCCAGCAGCTCAGGGGATCTGAACACTGAAGCTTTCTTT. Translated, it gives CASSSGDLNTEAFF. Together with reference TRBV7-9 and TRBJ1-1, the CDR3 gives the full variable domain: DTGVSQNPRHKITKRGQNVTFRCDPISEHNRLYWYRQTLGQGPEFLTYFQNEAQLEKSRLLSDRFSAERPKGSFSTLEIQRTEQGDSAMYLCASSSGDLNTEAFFGQGTRLTVV.